The sample holds many counts of the clone carrying this T cell receptor (beta chain). What it binds is unknown. This entry belongs to a study of T cells after yellow fever vaccination. Study-wide findings and caveats: Contaminants from the bulk population, in the form of abundant clonotypes, could be found in FACS-sorted repertoires.

The V gene's germline CDR1 is SGHDN and CDR2 FVKESK. Between the trimmed V and J ends, which lost 4 bases and 5 bases, there was a span of 11 bases. This CDR3 has 13 residues. Making TCR cDNA involved 5'RACE template switching, which added UMIs and a universal primer site. In TCRdb, the 5' RACE reads were re-called with MiXCR into one record per CDR3 protein. The sample yields about 240,000 distinct CDR3 sequences, less than 9% seen once. This receptor was taken from a man younger than 40 who received the YFV17D yellow fever vaccine. The chain uses TRBV14 and TRBJ2-5, with D possibly matching TRBD1 (5 bases). The sample in question was CD4+ T cells sorted from PBMCs, obtained 15 days after the yellow fever booster vaccination. The CDR3 DNA is TGTGCCAGCAGCCGAATGTCAGGGGAGACCCAGTACTTC. It codes for CASSRMSGETQYF.